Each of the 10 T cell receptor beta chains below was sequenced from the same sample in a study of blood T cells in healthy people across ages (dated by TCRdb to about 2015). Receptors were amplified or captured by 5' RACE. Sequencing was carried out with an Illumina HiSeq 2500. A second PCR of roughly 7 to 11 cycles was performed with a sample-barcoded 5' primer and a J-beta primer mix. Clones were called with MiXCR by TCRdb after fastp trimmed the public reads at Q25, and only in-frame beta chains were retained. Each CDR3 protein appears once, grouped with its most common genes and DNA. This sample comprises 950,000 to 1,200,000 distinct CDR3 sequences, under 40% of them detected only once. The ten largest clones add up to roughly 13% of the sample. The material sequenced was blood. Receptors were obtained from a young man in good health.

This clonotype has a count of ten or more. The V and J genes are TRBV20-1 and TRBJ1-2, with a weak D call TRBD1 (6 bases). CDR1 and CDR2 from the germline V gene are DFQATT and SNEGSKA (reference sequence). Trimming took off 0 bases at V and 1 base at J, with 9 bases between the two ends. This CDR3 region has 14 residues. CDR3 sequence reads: CSARETGLNYGYTF. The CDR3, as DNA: TGCAGTGCTAGAGAGACAGGACTTAACTATGGCTACACCTTC.

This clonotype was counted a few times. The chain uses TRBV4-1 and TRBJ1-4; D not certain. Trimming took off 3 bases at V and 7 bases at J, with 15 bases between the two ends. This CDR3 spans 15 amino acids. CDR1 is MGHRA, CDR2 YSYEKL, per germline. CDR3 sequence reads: CASSHFGPAIEKLFF. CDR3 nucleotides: TGCGCCAGCAGCCACTTTGGTCCCGCCATTGAAAAACTGTTTTTT.

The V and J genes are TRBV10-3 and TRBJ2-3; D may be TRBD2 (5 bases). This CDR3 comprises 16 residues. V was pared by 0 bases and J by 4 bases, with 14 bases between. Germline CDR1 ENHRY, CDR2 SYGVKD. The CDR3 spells CAISESMVLEADTQYF. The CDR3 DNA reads TGTGCCATCAGTGAGTCGATGGTACTAGAGGCAGATACGCAGTATTTT.

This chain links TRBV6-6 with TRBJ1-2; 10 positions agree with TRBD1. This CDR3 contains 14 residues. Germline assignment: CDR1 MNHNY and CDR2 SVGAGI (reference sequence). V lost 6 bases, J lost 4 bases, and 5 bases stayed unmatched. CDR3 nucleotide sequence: TGTGCCAGCAGAGGAGACAGGGGGCTCTATGGCTACACCTTC. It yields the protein CASRGDRGLYGYTF.

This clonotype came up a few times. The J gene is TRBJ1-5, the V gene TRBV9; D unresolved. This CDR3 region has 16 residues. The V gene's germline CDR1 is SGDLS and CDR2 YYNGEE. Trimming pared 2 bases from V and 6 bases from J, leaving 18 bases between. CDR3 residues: CASSVLRTLRAQPQHF. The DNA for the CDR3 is TGTGCCAGCAGCGTGTTACGGACCCTGAGGGCTCAGCCCCAGCATTTT.

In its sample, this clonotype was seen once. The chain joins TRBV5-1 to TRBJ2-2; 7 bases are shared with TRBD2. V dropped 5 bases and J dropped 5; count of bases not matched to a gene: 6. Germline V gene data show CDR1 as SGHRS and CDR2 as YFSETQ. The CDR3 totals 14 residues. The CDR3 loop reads CASRLNGGTGELFF. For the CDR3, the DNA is TGCGCCAGCAGATTGAACGGGGGGACCGGGGAGCTGTTTTTT. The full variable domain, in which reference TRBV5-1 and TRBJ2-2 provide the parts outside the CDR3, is KAGVTQTPRYLIKTRGQQVTLSCSPISGHRSVSWYQQTPGQGLQFLFEYFSETQRNKGNFPGRFSGRQFSNSRSEMNVSTLELGDSALYLCASRLNGGTGELFFGEGSRLTVL.

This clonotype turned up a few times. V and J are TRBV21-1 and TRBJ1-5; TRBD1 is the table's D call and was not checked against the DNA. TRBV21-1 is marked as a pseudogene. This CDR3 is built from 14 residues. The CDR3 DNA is TGTGCCAGCAGCAAAGCGGGACACTATCAGCCCCAGCATTTT. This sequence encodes CASSKAGHYQPQHF.

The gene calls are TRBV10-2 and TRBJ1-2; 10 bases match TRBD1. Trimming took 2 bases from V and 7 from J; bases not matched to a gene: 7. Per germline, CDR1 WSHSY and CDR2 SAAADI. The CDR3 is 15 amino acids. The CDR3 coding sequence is TGCGCCAGCAGTGAGGCGGGACAGGGGCTGTCTGGCTACACCTTC. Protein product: CASSEAGQGLSGYTF.

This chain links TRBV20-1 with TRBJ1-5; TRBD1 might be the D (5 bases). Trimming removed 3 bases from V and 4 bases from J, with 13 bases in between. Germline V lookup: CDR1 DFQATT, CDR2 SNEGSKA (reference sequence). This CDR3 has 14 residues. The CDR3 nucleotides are TGCAGTGCTAGTATTAGGGGACGAAATCAGCCCCAGCATTTT. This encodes CSASIRGRNQPQHF.

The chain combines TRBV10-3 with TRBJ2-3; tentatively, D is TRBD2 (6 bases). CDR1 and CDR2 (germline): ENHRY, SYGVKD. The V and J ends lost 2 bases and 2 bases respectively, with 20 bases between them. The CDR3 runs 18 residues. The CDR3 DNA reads TGTGCCATCAGTGAGGCGGGATGGGGAGGTGGGACCACAGATACGCAGTATTTT. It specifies CAISEAGWGGGTTDTQYF.